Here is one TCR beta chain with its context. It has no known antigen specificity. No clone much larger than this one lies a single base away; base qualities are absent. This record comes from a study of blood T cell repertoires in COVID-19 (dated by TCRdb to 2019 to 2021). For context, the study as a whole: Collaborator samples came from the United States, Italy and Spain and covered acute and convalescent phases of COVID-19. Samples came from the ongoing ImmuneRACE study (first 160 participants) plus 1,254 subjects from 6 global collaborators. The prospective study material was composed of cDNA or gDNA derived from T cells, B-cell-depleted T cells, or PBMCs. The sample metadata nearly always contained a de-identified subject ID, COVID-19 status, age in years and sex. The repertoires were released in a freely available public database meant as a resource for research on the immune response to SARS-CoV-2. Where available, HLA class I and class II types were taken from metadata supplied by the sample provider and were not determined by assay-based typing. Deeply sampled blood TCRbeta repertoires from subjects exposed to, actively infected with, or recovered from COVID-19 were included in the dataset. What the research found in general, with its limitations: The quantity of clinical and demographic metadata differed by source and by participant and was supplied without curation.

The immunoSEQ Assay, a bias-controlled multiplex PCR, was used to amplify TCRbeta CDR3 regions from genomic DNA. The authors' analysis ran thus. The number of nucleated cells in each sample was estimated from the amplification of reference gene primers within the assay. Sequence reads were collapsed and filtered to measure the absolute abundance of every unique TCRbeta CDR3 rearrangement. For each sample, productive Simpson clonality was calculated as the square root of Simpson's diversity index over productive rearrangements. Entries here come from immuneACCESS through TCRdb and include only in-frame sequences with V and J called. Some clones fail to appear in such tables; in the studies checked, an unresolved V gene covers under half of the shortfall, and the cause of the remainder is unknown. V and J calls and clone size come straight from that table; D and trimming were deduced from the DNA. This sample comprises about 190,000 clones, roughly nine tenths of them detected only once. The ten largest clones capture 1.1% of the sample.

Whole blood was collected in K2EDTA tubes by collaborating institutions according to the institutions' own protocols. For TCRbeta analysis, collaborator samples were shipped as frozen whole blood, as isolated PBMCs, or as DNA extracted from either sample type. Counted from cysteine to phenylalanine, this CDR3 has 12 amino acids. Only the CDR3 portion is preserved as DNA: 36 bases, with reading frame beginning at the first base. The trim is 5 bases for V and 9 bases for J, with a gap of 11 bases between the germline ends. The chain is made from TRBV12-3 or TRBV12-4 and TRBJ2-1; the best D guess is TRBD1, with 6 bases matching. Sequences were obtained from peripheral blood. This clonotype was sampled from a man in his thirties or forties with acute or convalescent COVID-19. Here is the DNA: TGTGCCAGCAGTACAGGGATAAGTGAGCAGTTCTTC. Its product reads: CASSTGISEQFF.